The 28 T cell receptor beta chains below come from one sample, sequenced in a study of neurological immune-mediated disorders. TCRdb itself ran the 5' RACE reads through MiXCR, one entry per CDR3 protein. The profile shows fewer than 85,000 distinct CDR3 sequences, approximately 5% of them singletons. The sequencing input was PBMCs. The receptors were sampled from a woman aged 65 to 85 with multiple sclerosis.

The rearrangement joins TRBV7-2 to TRBJ2-6; D remains unclear. CDR3 size: 15 residues. The germline V and J ends were trimmed by 4 bases and 1 base, with 8 bases remaining between them. Germline V gene data show CDR1 as SGHTA and CDR2 as FQGNSA. CDR3 DNA sequence: TGTGCCAGCAGCTCCGAGTATTCTGGGGCCAACGTCCTGACTTTC. As protein: CASSSEYSGANVLTF.

This clonotype has a count of ten or more. The J gene is TRBJ2-1, the V gene TRBV4-3; 8 bases align to TRBD1. The germline V gene encodes CDR1 LGHNA and CDR2 YSLEER. This CDR3 is 18 amino acids long. The V and J ends lost 4 bases and 4 bases, in that order; junction bases with no gene match: 15. This chain's CDR3 is CASSRSSLGQGSYNEQFF. The CDR3 nucleotides read TGCGCCAGCAGCCGATCCTCTTTAGGACAGGGTTCATACAATGAGCAGTTCTTC.

For the CDR3, the DNA is TGTGCCAGCAAAGAGGAGGATGGAAACCGTCCCGTGGCTTTCTTT. It yields the protein CASKEEDGNRPVAFF. The chain links TRBV2 to TRBJ1-1, with D unresolved. The germline V and J ends were trimmed by 7 bases and 11 bases, with 26 bases remaining between them. The CDR3 is 15 amino acids. Germline CDR1 and CDR2: SNHLY and FYNNEI.

In this sample, this clonotype turned up a few times. The CDR3 loop reads CASSSRGKVETQYF. The DNA of the CDR3 is TGCGCCAGCAGCTCCAGGGGTAAGGTAGAGACCCAGTACTTC. This chain uses TRBV5-1 with TRBJ2-5, with a weak D call TRBD1 (6 bases). The CDR3 covers 14 residues. With 3 bases removed from V and 4 bases from J, the gap between germline ends came to 13 bases. Germline V gene data show CDR1 as SGHRS and CDR2 as YFSETQ.

A few counts support this clonotype. The chain uses TRBV3-1 and TRBJ2-5; the match to TRBD2 covers 11 bases. The germline gives CDR1 LGHDT, CDR2 YNNKEL (reference sequence). Germline trimming cut 4 bases from V and 5 bases from J; bases unmatched to any gene: 9. The CDR3 covers 16 residues. In nucleotides, the CDR3 is TGTGCCAGCAGCCTCCATAGCGGGAGGGCCGTCGAGACCCAGTACTTC. It yields the protein CASSLHSGRAVETQYF.

This clonotype showed up many times. This chain links TRBV12-3 or TRBV12-4 with TRBJ1-2; no definite D call. This CDR3 has 12 amino acids. V shed 1 base and J shed 4 bases, with 4 bases lying between them. Here the CDR3 reads CASSLVSYGYTF. For the CDR3, the DNA is TGTGCCAGCAGTTTAGTAAGCTATGGCTACACCTTC.

At least ten counts were recorded for this clonotype. The chain joins TRBV4-1 to TRBJ2-7; perhaps TRBD2 as D (5 bases). The CDR3 spans 16 residues. The V gene's germline CDR1 is MGHRA and CDR2 YSYEKL. Trimming shortened V by 0 bases and J by 2 bases, and 14 bases separated the two germline ends. This CDR3 reads CASSQDAGRAAYEQYF. CDR3 sequence (DNA): TGCGCCAGCAGCCAAGATGCTGGGAGAGCGGCCTACGAGCAGTACTTC.

This clonotype was seen at least ten times. The chain links TRBV12-3 or TRBV12-4 to TRBJ1-2; 9 nucleotides line up with TRBD1. Germline trimming cut 3 bases from V and 6 bases from J; bases unmatched to any gene: 8. The CDR3 loop spans 15 amino acids. CDR3 coding DNA: TGTGCCAGCAGTTTGAAAGGGACAGGGAGACATGGCTACACCTTC. Translating it yields CASSLKGTGRHGYTF.

In this sample, this clonotype turned up many times. The chain employs TRBV12-3 or TRBV12-4 and TRBJ1-3, with D perhaps TRBD1 (6 bases). V was shortened by 1 base and J by 2 bases, with 12 bases between the two germline ends. This CDR3 has 16 amino acids. CDR3 in DNA: TGTGCCAGCAGTTTAGTTGCTGGGACAACTGGAAACACCATATATTTT. Translating gives CASSLVAGTTGNTIYF.

Many counts were recorded for this clonotype. V gene TRBV6-1 combines with J gene TRBJ1-1; D might be TRBD1 (5 bases). The CDR3 runs to 17 residues. V was trimmed by 6 bases and J by 0 bases, leaving 20 bases between them. Germline V gene sequence: CDR1 MNHNS, CDR2 SASEGT. CDR3 DNA: TGTGCCAGCAGCGGGACTCAGGTCTTTACCATGAACACTGAAGCTTTCTTT. Its translation: CASSGTQVFTMNTEAFF.

On this clonotype itself: A single base separates this from a much larger clone, so it may be a read error. CDR3 loop: CATSNRGSDHTEAFF. Here the CDR3 DNA reads TGTGCCACCAGCAACCGAGGCAGTGACCACACTGAAGCTTTCTTT. The rearrangement joins TRBV15 to TRBJ1-1, with D unresolved. The CDR3 totals 15 residues. V was pared by 4 bases and J by 3 bases, with 15 bases between. CDR1 and CDR2 (germline): LNHNV, YYDKDF (reference sequence).

This clonotype was counted many times. The gene calls are TRBV12-3 or TRBV12-4 and TRBJ2-4; no clear D. This CDR3 comprises 10 residues. The V end lost 2 bases, the J end lost 7 bases, and 0 bases lay between the germline ends. CDR3 amino acids: CASSLNIQYF. CDR3 nucleotides: TGTGCCAGCAGTTTAAACATTCAGTACTTC.

There are many counts of this clonotype. The chain is built from TRBV5-1 and TRBJ2-1, with TRBD2 matching over 8 bases. Trimming removed 7 bases from V and 6 bases from J; junction bases left unmatched: 9. Germline V lookup: CDR1 SGHRS, CDR2 YFSETQ. CDR3 length equals 14 residues. CDR3 nucleotides: TGCGCCAGCTATCCGGGAGGGCAGGTCAATGAGCAGTTCTTC. It encodes CASYPGGQVNEQFF.

Ten or more counts support this clonotype. The chain carries TRBV10-3 and TRBJ1-2; D call uncertain. V was trimmed by 0 bases and J by 1 base, leaving 6 bases between them. Germline CDR1 ENHRY, CDR2 SYGVKD. CDR3 size: 14 residues. The CDR3 DNA sequence: TGTGCCATCAGTGAGTCGGGCAGTAACTATGGCTACACCTTC. The encoded protein is CAISESGSNYGYTF.

This clonotype was observed at least ten times. V is TRBV5-4 and J is TRBJ2-2, with D perhaps matching TRBD2 (7 bases). Germline CDR1 reads SGHNT; CDR2 reads YYREEE (reference sequence). V lost 3 bases, J lost 1 base, and 16 bases lay in between. This CDR3 comprises 17 residues. The CDR3 DNA follows: TGTGCCAGCAGCTCCCGGGGAGGGGGAGTGAACACCGGGGAGCTGTTTTTT. This encodes CASSSRGGGVNTGELFF.

There are many counts of this clonotype. The genes are TRBV5-4 and TRBJ2-7; TRBD2 agrees at 9 bases. Per germline, CDR1 SGHNT and CDR2 YYREEE (reference sequence). This CDR3 comprises 17 residues. With 4 bases clipped from V and 7 bases from J, the junction kept 18 bases outside the gene matches. The CDR3 bases are TGTGCCAGCAGCCCCGGGGGAGGCGGGAGGGCCGGGGGGGAGCAGTACTTC. It encodes CASSPGGGGRAGGEQYF.

This clonotype was found many times. The genes are TRBV5-1 and TRBJ2-5; D possibly corresponds to TRBD2 (6 bases). This CDR3 is built from 14 residues. Germline CDR1 SGHRS, CDR2 YFSETQ. The V gene lost 5 bases and the J gene lost 4 bases, with 15 bases spanning the gap. The CDR3 protein is CASSRGRGGETQYF. The CDR3 region has the DNA TGCGCCAGCAGTCGGGGCCGGGGAGGAGAGACCCAGTACTTC.

This clonotype was seen repeatedly, ten times or more. The chain links TRBV5-6 to TRBJ2-7; D unresolved. Between the trimmed V and J ends, which lost 0 bases and 6 bases, there was a span of 10 bases. The CDR3 covers 13 residues. Germline V gives CDR1 SGHDT, CDR2 YYEEEE. CDR3 residues: CASSLAKTAEQYF. In nucleotides, the CDR3 is TGTGCCAGCAGCTTGGCCAAGACCGCCGAGCAGTACTTC.

This clonotype was recorded at least ten times. This rearrangement joins TRBV6-6 to TRBJ2-1, with a possible D match to TRBD2 (5 bases). V dropped 0 bases and J dropped 0 bases, with 6 bases sitting between them. Germline assignment: CDR1 MNHNY and CDR2 SVGAGI (reference sequence). This CDR3 spans 15 amino acids. The CDR3 coding sequence is TGTGCCAGCAGTTACTCTAGCGACTCCTACAATGAGCAGTTCTTC. Protein sequence: CASSYSSDSYNEQFF.

The rearrangement joins TRBV9 to TRBJ2-3; 12 bases are a match to TRBD2. Trimming at V came to 4 bases and at J to 3 bases, leaving 6 bases not matched to a gene. The CDR3 spans 16 residues. Germline CDR1 reads SGDLS; CDR2 reads YYNGEE. Here the CDR3 DNA reads TGTGCCAGCAGCCCCGGACTAGCGGGAAGAACAGATACGCAGTATTTT. Protein: CASSPGLAGRTDTQYF.

This clonotype was seen many times. The chain carries TRBV24-1 and TRBJ2-1, with 14 bases identical to TRBD2. The J segment lost 7 bases and the V segment lost 6 bases, leaving 4 bases of the junction unmatched. This CDR3 comprises 15 residues. Per germline, CDR1 KGHDR and CDR2 SFDVKD. The CDR3 region is CATSPGLAGDNEQFF. The CDR3 region has the DNA TGTGCCACCAGTCCGGGACTAGCGGGAGATAATGAGCAGTTCTTC.

The chain carries TRBV6-5 and TRBJ2-3; 14 bases map to TRBD2. V was pared by 6 bases and J by 0 bases, with 5 bases of the junction left unmatched. Germline loops: CDR1 MNHEY, CDR2 SVGAGI. This CDR3 is built from 17 residues. The CDR3 DNA follows: TGTGCCAGCAGAGGACTAGCGGGAGGAACTAGCACAGATACGCAGTATTTT. As protein: CASRGLAGGTSTDTQYF.

This clonotype has a count of ten or more. J is TRBJ1-1 and V is TRBV15, with D uncertain. The CDR3 is 12 residues long. Trimming cost V 1 base and J 7 bases, with 7 bases left between them. Germline assignment: CDR1 LNHNV and CDR2 YYDKDF (reference sequence). The CDR3 loop reads CATSRVEGEAFF. CDR3 nucleotide sequence: TGTGCCACCAGCAGAGTAGAAGGTGAAGCTTTCTTT.

This clonotype was seen at least ten times. V is TRBV7-2 and J is TRBJ1-6, with 7 bases aligning to TRBD1. The CDR3 is made up of 16 amino acids. The junction had 2 bases not matched to a gene; V was cut back by 2 bases and J by 1 base. The germline V gene has CDR1 SGHTA and CDR2 FQGNSA. The CDR3 DNA sequence: TGTGCCAGCAGCTTACAGGGGGAATCCTATAATTCACCCCTCCACTTT. This translates into CASSLQGESYNSPLHF.

This clonotype turned up a few times. The rearrangement uses TRBV6-2 or TRBV6-3 and TRBJ2-6, with D perhaps matching TRBD1 or TRBD2 (5 bases each). The CDR3 totals 16 residues. V lost 5 bases to trimming and J lost 0 bases, with 11 bases between them. Germline assignment: CDR1 MNHEY and CDR2 SVGEGT. The CDR3 loop is CASSRDAGSGANVLTF. Here the CDR3 DNA reads TGTGCCAGCAGTCGGGACGCGGGCTCTGGGGCCAACGTCCTGACTTTC.

The rearrangement uses TRBV24-1 and TRBJ2-1; 10 positions match TRBD2. Germline assignment: CDR1 KGHDR and CDR2 SFDVKD. V lost 1 base and J lost 12; bases outside the gene matches: 11. The CDR3 has 16 amino acids. In DNA, the CDR3 is TGTGCCACCAGTGATTTAGCAGCGGGAGGGGTTCAGGGGCAGTTCTTC. Its protein is CATSDLAAGGVQGQFF.

This clonotype came up many times. This chain links TRBV7-2 with TRBJ2-5; 9 bases map to TRBD1. J was trimmed by 4 bases and V by 2 bases; bases with no gene match: 5. This CDR3 contains 15 residues. Germline V gene sequence: CDR1 SGHTA, CDR2 FQGNSA. This CDR3 is CASSLIQGATETQYF. Here the CDR3 DNA reads TGTGCCAGCAGCTTAATACAGGGGGCAACAGAGACCCAGTACTTC.

This clonotype has more than one count but fewer than ten. The rearrangement uses TRBV21-1 and TRBJ1-1; the table's D call, TRBD1, was not checked against the DNA. TRBV21-1 is a listed pseudogene. The CDR3 is 16 residues long. The CDR3 protein is CASSKACRGHNTETFF. DNA for the CDR3: TGTGCCAGCAGCAAAGCATGTAGGGGCCATAACACTGAAACTTTCTTT.